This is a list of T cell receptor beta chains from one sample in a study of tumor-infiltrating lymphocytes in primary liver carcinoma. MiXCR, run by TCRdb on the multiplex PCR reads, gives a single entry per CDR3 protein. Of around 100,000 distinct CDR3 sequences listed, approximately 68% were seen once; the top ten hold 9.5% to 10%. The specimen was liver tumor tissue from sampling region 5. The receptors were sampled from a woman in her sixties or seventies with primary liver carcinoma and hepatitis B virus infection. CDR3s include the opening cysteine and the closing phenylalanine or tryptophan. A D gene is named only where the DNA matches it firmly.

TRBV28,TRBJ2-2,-,CASSWPRGTGELFF
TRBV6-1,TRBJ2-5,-,CASRYWTDSHETQYF
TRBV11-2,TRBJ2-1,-,CASSRLNHEVANEQFF
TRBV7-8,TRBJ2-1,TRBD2,CASSSSASGGVNEQFF
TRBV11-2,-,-,CASSLCREIDTQHF
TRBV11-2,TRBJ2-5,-,CGSSYTGLETQYF
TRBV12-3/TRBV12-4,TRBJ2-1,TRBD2,CASSLLAGESDEQFF
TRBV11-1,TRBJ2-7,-,CASSTRTTGLREQYF
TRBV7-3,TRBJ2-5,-,CASSLGLLAGRSEETQYF
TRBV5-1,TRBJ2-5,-,CANSLARQETRYF
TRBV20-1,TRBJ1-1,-,CSAGANTEAFF
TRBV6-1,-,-,CASSDRQYSDQPQYF
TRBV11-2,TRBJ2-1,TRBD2,CANSLTPGTNGHNEQFF
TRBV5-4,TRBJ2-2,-,CGSTRTIGGGNTGELFF
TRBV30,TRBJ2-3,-,CAWSDSLGPQYF
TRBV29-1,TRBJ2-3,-,CNARLLGGGLRDTQYF
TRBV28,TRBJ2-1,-,CASTQRNYADEQFF
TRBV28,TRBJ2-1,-,CASRRGRALNEQFF
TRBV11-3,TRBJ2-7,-,CTSSSRDGTYERYF
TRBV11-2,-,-,CASSSRTGADAQHF
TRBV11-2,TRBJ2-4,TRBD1,CASSFSGLRTGGVSYF
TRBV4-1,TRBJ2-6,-,CASIQERVGSGANVLTF
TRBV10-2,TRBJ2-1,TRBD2,CASRLTSGSGNEQFF
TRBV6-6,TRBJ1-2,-,CASSHGPRYGYGYTF
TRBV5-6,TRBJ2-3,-,CASSLLGTSSTDTQYF
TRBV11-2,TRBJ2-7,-,CVSISAYEQYF
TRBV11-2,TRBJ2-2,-,CASSLDRTGVMFF
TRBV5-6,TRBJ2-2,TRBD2,CASSLGLAANTGELFF
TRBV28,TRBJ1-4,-,CASSLLGGNNEKLFF
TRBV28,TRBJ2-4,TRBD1,CASSFLGTELAKNIQYF
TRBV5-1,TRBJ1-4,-,CVSSMGGSSNEKLFF
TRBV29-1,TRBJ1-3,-,CSVGSTVSGNTIYF
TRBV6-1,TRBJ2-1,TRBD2,CASSETSGRHDEQFF
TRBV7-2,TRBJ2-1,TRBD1,CASSPRDRWNEQFF
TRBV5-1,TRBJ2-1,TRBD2,CTSSLYPSGTYNEQFF
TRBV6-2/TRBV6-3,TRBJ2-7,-,CASSYSRSSVYEQYF
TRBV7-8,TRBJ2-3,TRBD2,CASSAQTSGPKDTQYF
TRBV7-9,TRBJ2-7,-,CASSLSGDTYEQYF
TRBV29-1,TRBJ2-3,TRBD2,CSVTSGLGDTQYF
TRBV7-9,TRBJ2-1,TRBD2,CASRLEAGYNEQFF
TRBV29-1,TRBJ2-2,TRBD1,CGARTGNTGGLFF